Shown below are 20 T cell receptor beta chains from a single sample sequenced in a study of identical twins. TCRdb reanalysed the 5' RACE reads using MiXCR and keeps one entry per CDR3 protein. Here the sample spans some 500,000 distinct CDR3 sequences, 13% to 15% being singletons. This same sample was also part of a study on yellow fever vaccine responses in identical twins.

The sequencing input was CD4+ T cells sorted from blood. These TCRs come from a woman younger than 35 in good health.

V usage is TRBV11-3 and J usage is TRBJ2-1; TRBD2 agrees at 10 bases. This CDR3 comprises 15 residues. CDR1 and CDR2 from the germline V gene are SGHNT and YENEEA. The V and J ends lost 0 bases and 10 bases, in that order; junction bases with no gene match: 6. CDR3 amino acids: CASSLESSGSLEQFF. The CDR3, as DNA: TGTGCCAGCAGCTTAGAATCTAGCGGGAGCCTCGAGCAGTTCTTC.

This clonotype was picked up a small number of times. CDR3 protein: CASRSGSYEQYF. The CDR3 DNA reads TGTGCCAGCAGGAGCGGGAGCTACGAGCAGTACTTC. V usage is TRBV6-5 and J usage is TRBJ2-7; 8 bases agree with TRBD2. Trimming cost V 6 bases and J 3 bases; bases outside gene matches: 1. The germline gives CDR1 MNHEY, CDR2 SVGAGI. The CDR3 is 12 amino acids.

The chain carries TRBV5-8 and TRBJ2-1, with a tentative D call TRBD1 (5 bases). Trimming removed 0 bases at V and 4 bases at J, with 14 bases between. This CDR3 comprises 16 residues. Germline CDR1 is SGHTS and CDR2 is YDEGEE. The CDR3 DNA reads TGTGCCAGCAGCTTGGGACAGTCGCAATTTTACAATGAGCAGTTCTTC. As protein: CASSLGQSQFYNEQFF.

This clonotype turned up a few times. The J gene is TRBJ2-1, the V gene TRBV5-1; 16 bases align to TRBD2. This CDR3 region has 18 residues. Germline assignment: CDR1 SGHRS and CDR2 YFSETQ. With V trimmed by 4 bases and J by 0 bases, 4 bases remained unmatched. The CDR3 DNA follows: TGCGCCAGCAGCACCGGGACTAGCGGGGGGGGCTCCTACAATGAGCAGTTCTTC. Translated, it gives CASSTGTSGGGSYNEQFF.

The rearrangement joins TRBV3-1 to TRBJ2-5, with a tentative D call TRBD1 (5 bases). This CDR3 is 14 amino acids long. Germline CDR1 is LGHDT and CDR2 is YNNKEL (reference sequence). The V end was cut by 3 bases, the J end by 4 bases, with 12 bases between. This CDR3 is CASSHLTEGETQYF. The DNA of the CDR3 is TGTGCCAGCAGCCACCTGACAGAAGGAGAGACCCAGTACTTC.

This clonotype has only a few counts. The CDR3 end shows no conserved phenylalanine or tryptophan, and so a read error is likely. The CDR3 DNA follows: TGTGCCAGCAGCCAAGATTGGGCCAGGGATGTAGAGCAGTTCCTC. Residues: CASSQDWARDVEQFL. This chain connects TRBV3-1 to TRBJ2-1; tentatively, D is TRBD1 (5 bases). Germline loops: CDR1 LGHDT, CDR2 YNNKEL (reference sequence). This CDR3 contains 15 residues. V was shortened by 0 bases and J by 10 bases, with 16 bases between the two germline ends.

V usage is TRBV10-3 and J usage is TRBJ1-1; 8 nucleotides agree with TRBD1. Germline assignment: CDR1 ENHRY and CDR2 SYGVKD. The CDR3 has 13 amino acids. Trimming at V came to 4 bases and at J to 3 bases, leaving 1 base not matched to a gene. CDR3 sequence reads: CAISGQGHTEAFF. The CDR3 coding sequence is TGTGCCATCAGTGGACAGGGGCACACTGAAGCTTTCTTT.

This clonotype occurred a few times. The gene calls are TRBV4-2 and TRBJ1-3, with no clear D. CDR1 is LGHNA and CDR2 is YNFKEQ in the germline V gene. The length of the CDR3 is 15 residues. Trimming took off 0 bases at V and 4 bases at J, with 10 bases between the two ends. CDR3 residues: CASSQDGGSGNTIYF. CDR3 sequence (DNA): TGTGCCAGCAGCCAAGATGGAGGTTCCGGAAACACCATATATTTT.

This clonotype was recorded a few times. This chain links TRBV28 with TRBJ2-7; TRBD2 agrees at 10 bases. The CDR3 has 14 amino acids. The junction had 10 bases not matched to a gene; V was cut back by 7 bases and J by 7 bases. Germline CDR1 is MDHEN and CDR2 is SYDVKM. CDR3 sequence: CASTTLAGVGEQYF. In nucleotides, the CDR3 is TGTGCCAGCACCACGCTAGCGGGAGTAGGGGAGCAGTACTTC.

The genes are TRBV28 and TRBJ2-5; D possibly corresponds to TRBD1 (5 bases). With 6 bases removed from V and 3 bases from J, the gap between germline ends came to 14 bases. This CDR3 has 14 amino acids. Germline CDR1 reads MDHEN; CDR2 reads SYDVKM. CDR3 sequence: CASREASGKETQYF. CDR3 sequence (DNA): TGTGCCAGCAGGGAAGCCTCAGGGAAAGAGACCCAGTACTTC.

The chain links TRBV5-1 to TRBJ2-7; TRBD1 might be the D (6 bases). Germline loops: CDR1 SGHRS, CDR2 YFSETQ. Deletions cut 7 bases from V and 2 bases from J, with 16 bases between. The CDR3 runs 14 residues. The CDR3 nucleotides are TGCGCCAGCGGCCCGGGACACGGTGCCTACGAGCAGTACTTC. It translates to CASGPGHGAYEQYF.

This chain links TRBV27 with TRBJ2-1; 7 positions agree with TRBD2. Trimming cost V 10 bases and J 0 bases; bases outside gene matches: 12. The CDR3 covers 16 residues. The germline CDR1 and CDR2 sequences are MNHEY and SMNVEV (reference sequence). The DNA of the CDR3 is TGTGCCACCAATCGGGACTACGTAAGCTCCTACAATGAGCAGTTCTTC. This gives the protein CATNRDYVSSYNEQFF.

The chain has TRBV20-1 and TRBJ2-7, with TRBD1 matching 11 bases. Germline loops: CDR1 DFQATT, CDR2 SNEGSKA (reference sequence). CDR3 length equals 14 residues. Trimming took 4 bases from V and 4 from J; bases not matched to a gene: 6. CDR3 protein: CSANRDRGLYEQYF. CDR3 nucleotide sequence: TGCAGTGCTAACAGGGACAGGGGGTTGTACGAGCAGTACTTC.

This clonotype occurred once. The rearrangement uses TRBV11-1 and TRBJ2-3; D gene unclear. This CDR3 has 14 residues. Trimming shortened V by 5 bases and J by 3 bases, and 12 bases separated the two germline ends. From germline, CDR1 is SGHAT and CDR2 FQDESV (reference sequence). The CDR3: CASSPRSWTDTQYF. The CDR3 DNA reads TGTGCCAGCAGCCCCCGAAGTTGGACAGATACGCAGTATTTT.

This clonotype was observed at least ten times. J is TRBJ1-2 and V is TRBV12-3 or TRBV12-4; D gene unclear. The V gene lost 1 base and the J gene lost 8 bases, with 14 bases spanning the gap. This CDR3 is 14 amino acids long. The CDR3 DNA sequence: TGTGCCAGCAGTTTAGGTGGGCTTTTGTCGGGCTACACCTTC. Its translation: CASSLGGLLSGYTF.

The table lists this clonotype with a few counts. The genes are TRBV3-1 and TRBJ2-5; TRBD1 is a possible D gene (5 bases). The CDR3 sequence is 15 residues long. The germline gives CDR1 LGHDT, CDR2 YNNKEL (reference sequence). Trimming removed 0 bases from V and 3 bases from J, with 11 bases in between. CDR3: CASSQDYRWEETQYF. CDR3 DNA sequence: TGTGCCAGCAGCCAAGACTACAGGTGGGAAGAGACCCAGTACTTC.

This clonotype was counted a few times. The CDR3 is CSARGHHTNTEAFF. The CDR3 DNA follows: TGCAGTGCCAGGGGCCATCACACGAACACTGAAGCTTTCTTT. V usage is TRBV20-1 and J usage is TRBJ1-1, with D possibly TRBD1 on 6 matching bases. The CDR3 loop spans 14 amino acids. CDR1 is DFQATT, CDR2 SNEGSKA, per germline (reference sequence). V was trimmed by 6 bases and J by 1 base, leaving 15 bases between them.

CDR3 protein: CASSPVGGELFF. CDR3 sequence (DNA): TGTGCCAGCAGCCCGGTGGGGGGAGAGCTGTTTTTT. The V gene is TRBV6-2 or TRBV6-3, the J gene TRBJ2-2, with D perhaps TRBD2 (6 bases). CDR1 is MNHEY, CDR2 SVGEGT, per germline. V was pared by 6 bases and J by 11 bases, with 13 bases between. The CDR3 totals 12 residues.

This clonotype turned up a few times. The V and J genes are TRBV24-1 and TRBJ2-1, with 7 bases that match TRBD2. Per germline, CDR1 KGHDR and CDR2 SFDVKD. Unmatched junction bases numbered 6, after V lost 4 bases and J lost 1 base. This CDR3 is 16 amino acids long. CDR3 coding DNA: TGTGCCACCAGTGAGCCTAGCGGACGATCCTACAATGAGCAGTTCTTC. This gives the protein CATSEPSGRSYNEQFF.

The CDR3 loop reads CASSQERLRPETQYF. CDR3 bases: TGTGCCAGCAGCCAAGAGAGACTCCGACCGGAGACCCAGTACTTC. The chain links TRBV3-1 to TRBJ2-5; D gene ambiguous. The CDR3 runs 15 residues. The germline V gene has CDR1 LGHDT and CDR2 YNNKEL (reference sequence). Between the trimmed V and J ends, which lost 0 bases and 5 bases, there was a span of 13 bases.